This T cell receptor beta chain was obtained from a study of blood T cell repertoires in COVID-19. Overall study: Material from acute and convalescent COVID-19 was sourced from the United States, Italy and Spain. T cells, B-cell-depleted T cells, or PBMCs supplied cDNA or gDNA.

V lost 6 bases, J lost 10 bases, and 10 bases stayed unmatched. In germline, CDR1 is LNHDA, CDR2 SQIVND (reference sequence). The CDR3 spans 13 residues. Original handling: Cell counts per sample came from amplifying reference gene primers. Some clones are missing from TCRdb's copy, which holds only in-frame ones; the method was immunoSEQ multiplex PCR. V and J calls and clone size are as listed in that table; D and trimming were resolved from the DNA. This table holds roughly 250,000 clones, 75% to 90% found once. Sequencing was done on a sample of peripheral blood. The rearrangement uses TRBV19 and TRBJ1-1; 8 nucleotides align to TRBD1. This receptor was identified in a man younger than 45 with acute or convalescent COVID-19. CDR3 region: CASSFFQGARAFF. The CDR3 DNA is TGTGCCAGTAGCTTCTTCCAGGGGGCGCGAGCTTTCTTT.